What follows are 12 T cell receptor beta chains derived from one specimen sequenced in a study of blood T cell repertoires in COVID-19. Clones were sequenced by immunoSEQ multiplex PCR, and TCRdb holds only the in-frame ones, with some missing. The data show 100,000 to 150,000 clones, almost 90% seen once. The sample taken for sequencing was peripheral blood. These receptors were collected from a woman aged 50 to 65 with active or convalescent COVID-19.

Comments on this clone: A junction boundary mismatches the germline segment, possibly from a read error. CDR3 region: CASKTSGSAQTQYF. The CDR3 region has the DNA TGTGCTAGCAAGACTAGCGGGAGTGCGCAGACCCAGTACTTC. The chain is built from TRBV7-7 and TRBJ2-5; 12 nucleotides match TRBD2. Germline CDR1 SSHAT, CDR2 FNYEAQ (reference sequence). CDR3 length equals 14 residues.

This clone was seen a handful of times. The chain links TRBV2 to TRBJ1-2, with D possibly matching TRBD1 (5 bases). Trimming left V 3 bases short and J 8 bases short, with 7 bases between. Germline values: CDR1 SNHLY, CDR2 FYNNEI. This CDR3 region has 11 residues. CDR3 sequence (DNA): TGTGCCAGCAGTGAGACAGACGGCTACACCTTC. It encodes CASSETDGYTF.

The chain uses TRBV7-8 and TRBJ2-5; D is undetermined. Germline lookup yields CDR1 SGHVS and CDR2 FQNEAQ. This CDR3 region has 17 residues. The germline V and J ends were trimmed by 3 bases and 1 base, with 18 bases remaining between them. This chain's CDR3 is CASSFYEFATVQETQYF. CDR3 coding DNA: TGTGCCAGCAGCTTTTATGAGTTCGCAACCGTCCAAGAGACCCAGTACTTC.

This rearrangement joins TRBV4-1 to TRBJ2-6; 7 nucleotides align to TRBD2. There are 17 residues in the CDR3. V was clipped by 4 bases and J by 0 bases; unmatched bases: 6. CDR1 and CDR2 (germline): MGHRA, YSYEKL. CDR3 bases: TGCGCCAGCAGCCGGCTAGCGGATAACTCTGGGGCCAACGTCCTGACTTTC. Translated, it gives CASSRLADNSGANVLTF.

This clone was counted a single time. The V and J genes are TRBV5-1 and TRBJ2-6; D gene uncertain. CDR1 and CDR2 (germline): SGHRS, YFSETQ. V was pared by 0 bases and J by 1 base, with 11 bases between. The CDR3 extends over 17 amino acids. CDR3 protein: CASSLVARASGANVLTF. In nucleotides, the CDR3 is TGCGCCAGCAGCTTGGTCGCGAGAGCATCTGGGGCCAACGTCCTGACTTTC.

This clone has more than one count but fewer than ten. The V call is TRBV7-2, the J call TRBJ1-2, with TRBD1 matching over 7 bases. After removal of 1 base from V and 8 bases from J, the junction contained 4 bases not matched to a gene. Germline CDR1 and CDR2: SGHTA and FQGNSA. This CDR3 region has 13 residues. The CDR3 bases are TGTGCCAGCAGCTTAGAACGGACAGGCGGCTACACCTTC. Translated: CASSLERTGGYTF.

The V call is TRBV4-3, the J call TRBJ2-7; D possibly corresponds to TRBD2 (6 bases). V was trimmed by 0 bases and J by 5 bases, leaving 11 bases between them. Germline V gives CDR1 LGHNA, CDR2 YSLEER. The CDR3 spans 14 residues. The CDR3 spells CASSQEAGFNEQYF. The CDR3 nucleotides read TGCGCCAGCAGCCAAGAAGCGGGCTTTAACGAGCAGTACTTC.

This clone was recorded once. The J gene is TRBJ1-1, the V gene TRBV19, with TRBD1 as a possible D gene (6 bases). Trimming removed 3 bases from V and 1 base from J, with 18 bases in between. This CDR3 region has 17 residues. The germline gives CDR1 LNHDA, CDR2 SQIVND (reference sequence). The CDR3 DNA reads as TGTGCCAGTAGTATGGTTTTACCGGGACACCAGAACACTGAAGCTTTCTTT. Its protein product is CASSMVLPGHQNTEAFF. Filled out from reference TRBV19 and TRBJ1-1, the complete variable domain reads DGGITQSPKYLFRKEGQNVTLSCEQNLNHDAMYWYRQDPGQGLRLIYYSQIVNDFQKGDIAEGYSVSREKKESFPLTVTSAQKNPTAFYLCASSMVLPGHQNTEAFFGQGTRLTVV.

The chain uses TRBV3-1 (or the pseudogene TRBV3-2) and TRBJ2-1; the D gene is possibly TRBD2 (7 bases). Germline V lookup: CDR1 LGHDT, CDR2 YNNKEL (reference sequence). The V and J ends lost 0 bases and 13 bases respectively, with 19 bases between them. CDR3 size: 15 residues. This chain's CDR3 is CASSQEWGGGFSQFF. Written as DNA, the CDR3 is TGTGCCAGCAGCCAAGAATGGGGAGGGGGTTTTAGTCAGTTCTTC.

The CDR3 DNA reads TGTGCCAGTAGTATTCTCCGCAGGATCTACGAGCAGTACTTC. It encodes CASSILRRIYEQYF. The V and J genes are TRBV19 and TRBJ2-7; D ambiguous. Per germline, CDR1 LNHDA and CDR2 SQIVND (reference sequence). CDR3 size: 14 residues. Deletions cut 3 bases from V and 3 bases from J, with 12 bases between. Filled out from reference TRBV19 and TRBJ2-7, the complete variable domain reads DGGITQSPKYLFRKEGQNVTLSCEQNLNHDAMYWYRQDPGQGLRLIYYSQIVNDFQKGDIAEGYSVSREKKESFPLTVTSAQKNPTAFYLCASSILRRIYEQYFGPGTRLTVT.

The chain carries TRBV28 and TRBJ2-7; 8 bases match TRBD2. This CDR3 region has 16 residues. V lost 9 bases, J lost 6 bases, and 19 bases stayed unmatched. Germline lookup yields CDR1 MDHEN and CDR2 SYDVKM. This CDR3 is CASIPGGEGRGFEQYF. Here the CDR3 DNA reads TGTGCCAGTATACCGGGGGGGGAGGGCCGAGGTTTCGAGCAGTACTTC.

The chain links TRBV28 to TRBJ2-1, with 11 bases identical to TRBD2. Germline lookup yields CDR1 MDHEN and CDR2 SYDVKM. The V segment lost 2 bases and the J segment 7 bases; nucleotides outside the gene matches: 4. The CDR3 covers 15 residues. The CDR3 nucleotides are TGTGCCAGCAGTTTACTCACTAGCGGGAGTAATGAGCAGTTCTTC. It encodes CASSLLTSGSNEQFF.